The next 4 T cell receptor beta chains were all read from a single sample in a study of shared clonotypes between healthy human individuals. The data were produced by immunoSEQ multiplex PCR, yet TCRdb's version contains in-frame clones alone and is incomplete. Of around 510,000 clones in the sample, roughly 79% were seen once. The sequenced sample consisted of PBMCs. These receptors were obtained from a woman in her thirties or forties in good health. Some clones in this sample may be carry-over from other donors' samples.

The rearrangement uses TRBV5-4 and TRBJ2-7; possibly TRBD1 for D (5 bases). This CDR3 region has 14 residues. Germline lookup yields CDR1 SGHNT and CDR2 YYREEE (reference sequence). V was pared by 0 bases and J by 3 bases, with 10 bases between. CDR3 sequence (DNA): TGTGCCAGCAGCTTGGAACTGGGGCTCTACGAGCAGTACTTC. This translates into CASSLELGLYEQYF.

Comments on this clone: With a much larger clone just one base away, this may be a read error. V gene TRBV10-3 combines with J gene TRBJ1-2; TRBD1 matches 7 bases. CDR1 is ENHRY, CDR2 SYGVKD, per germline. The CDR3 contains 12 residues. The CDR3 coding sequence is TGTCCCTCGTCGAGACAGGGTCGGGGCTACACCTTC. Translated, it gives CPSSRQGRGYTF.

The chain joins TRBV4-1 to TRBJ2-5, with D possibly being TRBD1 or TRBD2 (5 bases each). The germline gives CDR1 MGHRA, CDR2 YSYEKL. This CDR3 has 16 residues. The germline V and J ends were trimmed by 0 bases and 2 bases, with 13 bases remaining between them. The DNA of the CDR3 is TGCGCCAGCAGCCAAGATTCCGGGGCCCATCAAGAGACCCAGTACTTC. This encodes CASSQDSGAHQETQYF.

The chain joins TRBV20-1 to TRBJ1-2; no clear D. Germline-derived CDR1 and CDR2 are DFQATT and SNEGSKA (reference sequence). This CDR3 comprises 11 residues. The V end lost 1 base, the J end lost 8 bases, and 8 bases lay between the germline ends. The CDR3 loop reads CSARGSWGYTF. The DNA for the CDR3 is TGCAGTGCTAGAGGCTCATGGGGCTACACCTTC.